One and the same sample provided the 3 T cell receptor beta chains below, sequenced in a study of regulatory T cells in long-lasting Graves disease. Regarding time point: persistent/refractory GD, antithyroid drugs over 5 years with positive TRAb. The authors made the TCR library using RNA they extracted from PBMCs. Arm-PCR of CDR3 regions with iRepertoire HTBI primers generated TCR beta libraries. Via MiXCR, TCRdb re-called the multiplex PCR reads, giving one row per CDR3 protein. Here the sample spans about 460,000 distinct CDR3 sequences, 22% being singletons. Here the sequenced sample was peripheral blood mononuclear cells (PBMCs), taken when the disease was refractory, from a patient treated with antithyroid drugs. The receptors shown here come from a female donor with Graves disease.

This clonotype was seen ten or more times. The chain recombines TRBV12-3 or TRBV12-4 with TRBJ2-2; TRBD2 might be the D (6 bases). CDR3 length: 15 residues. V lost 2 bases and J lost 5, with 12 bases in between. CDR3 residues: CASSLPGGRTGELFF. Here the CDR3 DNA reads TGTGCCAGCAGTTTACCCGGGGGACGGACCGGGGAGCTGTTTTTT.

This rearrangement joins TRBV20-1 to TRBJ2-7; 12 nucleotides match TRBD2. V was clipped by 7 bases and J by 3 bases; unmatched bases: 10. Germline V CDR1 and CDR2: DFQATT, SNEGSKA (reference sequence). This CDR3 has 15 amino acids. The CDR3 sequence is CSVSSGRVDIYEQYF. The CDR3 DNA reads TGCAGTGTTTCTAGCGGGAGGGTTGACATCTACGAGCAGTACTTC.

There are a few counts of this clonotype. CDR3 bases: TGTGCCAGCAGCCAAGGTGAAGGAGCTTTCTTT. Its protein product is CASSQGEGAFF. The rearrangement uses TRBV7-9 and TRBJ1-1, with D uncertain. This CDR3 region has 11 residues. Deletions cut 5 bases from V and 10 bases from J, with 11 bases between. Per germline, CDR1 SEHNR and CDR2 FQNEAQ (reference sequence).